This T cell receptor beta chain was captured by sequencing in a study of radiotherapy plus CTLA-4 blockade in lung cancer. TCRdb's copy holds only in-frame clones and misses some; the assay was immunoSEQ multiplex PCR. Of tens of thousands of clones listed, more than 60% are singletons. General observations from the study: Early blood T cell clone dynamics reportedly forecast response best, with interferon-beta.

The V gene end was trimmed by 1 base and the J gene end by 2 bases; junction bases not matched to a gene: 7. Germline CDR1 MGHRA, CDR2 YSYEKL. The CDR3 has 16 residues. Comments on this clone: Its antigen is currently unknown.

This clonotype was obtained from a human donor with non-small cell lung cancer who had a partial response to radiotherapy plus ipilimumab. The chain links TRBV4-1 to TRBJ2-7; 8 nucleotides align to TRBD1. The specimen was peripheral blood, collected from a patient treated with radiotherapy plus ipilimumab. In nucleotides, the CDR3 is TGCGCCAGCAGCCAAGGAGCGGACAGGGTAACCTACGAGCAGTACTTC. Translating it yields CASSQGADRVTYEQYF.